This entry describes one TCR beta chain. TCRdb analysed the RT-PCR reads with MiXCR anew, one entry per CDR3 protein. The sample shows more than 600,000 distinct CDR3 sequences, over 12% of them seen only once. From germline, CDR1 is SGHRS and CDR2 YFSETQ. This CDR3 is built from 15 residues. Trimming removed 3 bases from V and 1 base from J; junction bases left unmatched: 2. The rearrangement joins TRBV5-1 to TRBJ2-2; 8 bases agree with TRBD1. The sequenced sample consisted of memory CD4+ T cells from blood. The receptor comes from a female donor in good health, serving as a healthy control. CDR3 sequence: CASSWGTGNTGELFF. In DNA, the CDR3 is TGCGCCAGCAGCTGGGGGACAGGGAACACCGGGGAGCTGTTTTTT.